This T cell receptor (beta chain) was captured by sequencing in a study of cytomegalovirus exposure and HLA in healthy donors. Overall study results and limits: Association of a missense DCLRE1C variant with TCR beta V- and J-gene trimming was reported in a later analysis. Per published accounts, TCR beta sequences correctly predicted the HLA-A and HLA-B alleles of most subjects.

J gave up 0 bases and V 1 base, and 2 bases lay outside the gene matches. Germline V gene lookup returns CDR1 LGHNT and CDR2 FRNRAP. CDR3 length: 16 amino acids. The PCR was carried out with 60 Vbeta primers and 13 Jbeta primers. Clones were sequenced by immunoSEQ multiplex PCR, and TCRdb holds only the in-frame ones, with some missing. The sample consists of 90,000 to 150,000 clones, 76% of them appearing once. About this clone: Its target is not known.

The sequencing input was PBMCs. The clonotype originates from a woman in her 40s in good health and CMV-seropositive. V and J are TRBV12-5 and TRBJ2-2; 7 bases are shared with TRBD1. The CDR3, as DNA: TGTGCTAGTGGTTTGGGACAGGGAACGAACACCGGGGAGCTGTTTTTT. It translates to CASGLGQGTNTGELFF.